This T cell receptor beta chain was captured in a study of shared clonotypes between healthy human individuals. Each subset's genomic DNA was split evenly across several immunoSEQ plates. The repertoire was sequenced with immunoSEQ multiplex PCR; TCRdb's copy has only in-frame clones and lacks some. The sample includes over a million clones, roughly 96% of them seen just once. The CDR3 has 14 residues. Germline V gene lookup returns CDR1 MNHNS and CDR2 SASEGT. Trimming took 6 bases from V and 3 from J; bases not matched to a gene: 6. The sequence was obtained from a man aged 30 to 45 in good health. Sequenced input: naive CD4+ T cells sorted from blood. The subset was: CD45RA+ positively selected. V and J are TRBV6-1 and TRBJ2-7, with TRBD1 matching over 9 bases. CDR3 residues: CASRTGTGIYEQYF. Here the CDR3 DNA reads TGTGCCAGCAGAACCGGGACAGGGATCTACGAGCAGTACTTC.